This paragraph covers one TCR beta chain sequence. The sample belongs to a study of T cells in Graves' hyperthyroidism and ophthalmopathy. RNA transcripts served as the template for amplifying TCR beta CDR3 regions. During a first-round RT-PCR of the TCR CDR3, the HTBI primer set was used. TCRdb re-analysed the multiplex PCR reads in MiXCR, keeping a single row per CDR3 protein. Seen here are around 620,000 distinct CDR3 sequences, 40% to 55% observed once, and the top ten hold about 20%. Per the germline V gene, CDR1 is SGHTA and CDR2 is FQGNSA. The CDR3 has 16 residues. Trimming at V came to 5 bases and at J to 1 base, leaving 5 bases not matched to a gene.

This TCR came from an adult woman with Graves' disease, either hyperthyroidism or ophthalmopathy (not recorded which). The chain links TRBV7-2 to TRBJ2-6, with 7 bases matching TRBD1. Sequencing input: peripheral blood or thyroid tissue (not recorded which). The CDR3 sequence: CASSRATGSGANVLTF. Here the CDR3 DNA reads TGTGCCAGCAGCCGCGCGACAGGGTCTGGGGCCAACGTCCTGACTTTC.